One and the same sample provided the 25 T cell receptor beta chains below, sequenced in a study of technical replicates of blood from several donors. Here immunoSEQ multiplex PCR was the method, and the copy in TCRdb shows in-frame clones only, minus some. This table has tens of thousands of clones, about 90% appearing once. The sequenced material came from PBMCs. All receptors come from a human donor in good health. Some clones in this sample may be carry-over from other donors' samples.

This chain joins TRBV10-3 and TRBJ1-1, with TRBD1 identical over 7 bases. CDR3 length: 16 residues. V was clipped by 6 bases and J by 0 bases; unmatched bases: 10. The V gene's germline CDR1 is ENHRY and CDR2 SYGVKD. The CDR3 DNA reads TGTGCCATCAGAGCTCGGACAGGTAATATGAACACTGAAGCTTTCTTT. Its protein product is CAIRARTGNMNTEAFF.

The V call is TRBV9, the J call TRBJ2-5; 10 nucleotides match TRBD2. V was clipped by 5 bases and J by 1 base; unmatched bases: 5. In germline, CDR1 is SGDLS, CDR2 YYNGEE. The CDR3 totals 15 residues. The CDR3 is CASSYSGRGQETQYF. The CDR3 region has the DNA TGTGCCAGCAGTTACAGCGGGAGGGGCCAAGAGACCCAGTACTTC. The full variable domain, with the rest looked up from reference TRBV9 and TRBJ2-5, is DSGVTQTPKHLITATGQRVTLRCSPRSGDLSVYWYQQSLDQGLQFLIQYYNGEERAKGNILERFSAQQFPDLHSELNLSSLELGDSALYFCASSYSGRGQETQYFGPGTRLLVL.

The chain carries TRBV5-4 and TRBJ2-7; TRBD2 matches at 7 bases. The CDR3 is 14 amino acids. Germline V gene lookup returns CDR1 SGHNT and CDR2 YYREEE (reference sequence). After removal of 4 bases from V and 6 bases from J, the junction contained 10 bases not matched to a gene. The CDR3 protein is CASSQGLLAGEQYF. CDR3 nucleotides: TGTGCCAGCAGCCAGGGACTATTGGCTGGCGAGCAGTACTTC.

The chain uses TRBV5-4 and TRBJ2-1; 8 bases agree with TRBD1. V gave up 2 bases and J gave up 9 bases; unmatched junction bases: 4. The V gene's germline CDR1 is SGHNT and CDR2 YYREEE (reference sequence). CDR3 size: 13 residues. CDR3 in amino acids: CASSLSGGREQFF. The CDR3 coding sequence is TGTGCCAGCAGCTTATCAGGGGGCCGTGAGCAGTTCTTC.

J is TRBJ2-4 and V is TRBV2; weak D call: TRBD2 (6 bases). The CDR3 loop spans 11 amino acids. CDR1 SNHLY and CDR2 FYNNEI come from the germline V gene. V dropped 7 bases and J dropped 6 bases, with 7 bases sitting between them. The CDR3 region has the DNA TGTGCCAGCAAGGAGGGAAACATTCAGTACTTC. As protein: CASKEGNIQYF.

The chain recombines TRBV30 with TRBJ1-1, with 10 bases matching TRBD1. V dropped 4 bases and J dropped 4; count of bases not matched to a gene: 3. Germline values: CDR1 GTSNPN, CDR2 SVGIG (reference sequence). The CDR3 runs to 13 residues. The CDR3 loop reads CAWTGQGVTEAFF. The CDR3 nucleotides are TGTGCCTGGACCGGACAGGGGGTCACTGAAGCTTTCTTT.

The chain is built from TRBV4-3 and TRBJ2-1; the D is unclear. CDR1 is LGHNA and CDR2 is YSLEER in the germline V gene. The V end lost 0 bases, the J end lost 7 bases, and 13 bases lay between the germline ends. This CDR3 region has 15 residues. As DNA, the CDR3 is TGCGCCAGCAGCCAAGACCCCGCCCTAGAGAATGAGCAGTTCTTC. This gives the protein CASSQDPALENEQFF.

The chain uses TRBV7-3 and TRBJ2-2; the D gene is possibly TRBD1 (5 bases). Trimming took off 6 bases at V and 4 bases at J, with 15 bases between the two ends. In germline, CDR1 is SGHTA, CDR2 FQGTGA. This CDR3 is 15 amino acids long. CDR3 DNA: TGTGCCAGCAGTGTCAGGGAAGACGGCACCGGGGAGCTGTTTTTT. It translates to CASSVREDGTGELFF.

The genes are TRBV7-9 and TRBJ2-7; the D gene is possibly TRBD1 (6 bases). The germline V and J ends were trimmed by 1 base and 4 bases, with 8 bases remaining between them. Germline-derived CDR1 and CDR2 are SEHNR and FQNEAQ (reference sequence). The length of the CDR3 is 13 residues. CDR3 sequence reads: CASSLGGGYEQYF. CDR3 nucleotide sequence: TGTGCCAGCAGCTTAGGAGGGGGTTACGAGCAGTACTTC.

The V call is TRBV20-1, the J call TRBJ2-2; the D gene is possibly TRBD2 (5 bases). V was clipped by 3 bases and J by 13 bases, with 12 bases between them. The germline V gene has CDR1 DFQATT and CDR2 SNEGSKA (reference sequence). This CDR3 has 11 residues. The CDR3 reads CSASDGRGLFF. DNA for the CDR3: TGCAGTGCTAGTGACGGCCGGGGGCTGTTTTTT.

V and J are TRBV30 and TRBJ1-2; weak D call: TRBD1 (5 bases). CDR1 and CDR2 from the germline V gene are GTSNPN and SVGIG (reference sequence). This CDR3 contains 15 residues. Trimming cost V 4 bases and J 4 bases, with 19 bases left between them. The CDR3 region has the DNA TGTGCCTGGACAAACTGGGCGGGGGTTCGCTATGGCTACACCTTC. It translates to CAWTNWAGVRYGYTF.

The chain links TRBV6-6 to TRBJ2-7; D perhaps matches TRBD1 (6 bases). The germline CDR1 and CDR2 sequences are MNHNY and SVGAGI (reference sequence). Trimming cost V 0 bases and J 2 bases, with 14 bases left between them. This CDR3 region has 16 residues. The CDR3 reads CASSYSYGGRTYEQYF. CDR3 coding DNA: TGTGCCAGCAGTTACTCCTATGGGGGCAGGACCTACGAGCAGTACTTC.

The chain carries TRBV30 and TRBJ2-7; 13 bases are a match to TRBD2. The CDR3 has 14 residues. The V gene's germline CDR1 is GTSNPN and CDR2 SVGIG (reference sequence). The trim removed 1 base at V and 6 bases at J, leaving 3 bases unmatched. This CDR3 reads CAWSGGLAGFEQYF. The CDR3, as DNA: TGTGCCTGGAGTGGGGGACTAGCGGGATTCGAGCAGTACTTC.

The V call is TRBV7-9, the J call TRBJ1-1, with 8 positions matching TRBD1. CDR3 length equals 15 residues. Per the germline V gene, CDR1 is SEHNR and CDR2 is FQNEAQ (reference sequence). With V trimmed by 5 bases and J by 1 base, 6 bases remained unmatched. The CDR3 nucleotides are TGTGCCAGCAGCAAGGACAGGGATCAGAACACTGAAGCTTTCTTT. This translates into CASSKDRDQNTEAFF.

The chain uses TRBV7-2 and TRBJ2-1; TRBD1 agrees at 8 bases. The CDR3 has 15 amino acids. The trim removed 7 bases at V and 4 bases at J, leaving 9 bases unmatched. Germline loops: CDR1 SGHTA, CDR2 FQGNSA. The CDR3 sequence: CASNEWGQAYNEQFF. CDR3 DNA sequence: TGTGCCAGCAACGAGTGGGGACAGGCGTACAATGAGCAGTTCTTC.

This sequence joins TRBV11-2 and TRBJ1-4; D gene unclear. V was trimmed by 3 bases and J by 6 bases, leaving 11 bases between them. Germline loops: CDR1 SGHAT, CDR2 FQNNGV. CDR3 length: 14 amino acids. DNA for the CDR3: TGTGCCAGCAGCTTGACACCCACTCATGAAAAACTGTTTTTT. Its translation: CASSLTPTHEKLFF.

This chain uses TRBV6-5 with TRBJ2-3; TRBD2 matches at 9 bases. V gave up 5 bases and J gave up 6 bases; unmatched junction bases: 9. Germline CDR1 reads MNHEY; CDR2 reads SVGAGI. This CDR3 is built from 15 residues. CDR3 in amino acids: CASSPLSGGSDTQYF. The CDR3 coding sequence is TGTGCCAGCAGTCCCCTTAGCGGGGGTTCGGATACGCAGTATTTT.

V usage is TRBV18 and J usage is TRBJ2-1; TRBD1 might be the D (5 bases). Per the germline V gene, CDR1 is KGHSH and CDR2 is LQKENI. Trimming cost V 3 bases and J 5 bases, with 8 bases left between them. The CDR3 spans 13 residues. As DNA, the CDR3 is TGTGCCAGCTCACCGGGCAGGGACAATGAGCAGTTCTTC. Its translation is CASSPGRDNEQFF.

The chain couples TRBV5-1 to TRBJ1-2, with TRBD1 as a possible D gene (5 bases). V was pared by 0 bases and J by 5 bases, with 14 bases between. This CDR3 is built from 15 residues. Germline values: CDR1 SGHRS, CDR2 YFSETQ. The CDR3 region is CASSLEAGKWYGYTF. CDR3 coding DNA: TGCGCCAGCAGCTTGGAGGCAGGGAAGTGGTATGGCTACACCTTC. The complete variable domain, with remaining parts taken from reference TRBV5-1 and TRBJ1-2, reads KAGVTQTPRYLIKTRGQQVTLSCSPISGHRSVSWYQQTPGQGLQFLFEYFSETQRNKGNFPGRFSGRQFSNSRSEMNVSTLELGDSALYLCASSLEAGKWYGYTFGSGTRLTVV.

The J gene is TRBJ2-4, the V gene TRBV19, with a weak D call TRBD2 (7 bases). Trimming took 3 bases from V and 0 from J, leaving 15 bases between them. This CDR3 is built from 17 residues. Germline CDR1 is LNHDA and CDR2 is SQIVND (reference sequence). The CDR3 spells CASSMGRGLLAKNIQYF. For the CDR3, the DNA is TGTGCCAGTAGTATGGGGCGGGGGCTGCTAGCCAAAAACATTCAGTACTTC.

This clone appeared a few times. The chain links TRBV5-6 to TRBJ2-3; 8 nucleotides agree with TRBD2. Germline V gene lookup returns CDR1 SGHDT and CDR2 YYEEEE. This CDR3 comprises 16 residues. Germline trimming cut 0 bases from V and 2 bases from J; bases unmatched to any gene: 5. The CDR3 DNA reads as TGTGCCAGCAGCTTGGGAGCGGGGGCCCCCACAGATACGCAGTATTTT. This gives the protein CASSLGAGAPTDTQYF.

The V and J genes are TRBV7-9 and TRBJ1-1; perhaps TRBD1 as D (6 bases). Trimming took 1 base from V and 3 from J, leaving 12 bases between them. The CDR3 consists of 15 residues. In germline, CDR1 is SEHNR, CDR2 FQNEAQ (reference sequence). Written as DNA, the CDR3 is TGTGCCAGCAGCTTAGTGTCGCAGGGGTACACTGAAGCTTTCTTT. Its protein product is CASSLVSQGYTEAFF.

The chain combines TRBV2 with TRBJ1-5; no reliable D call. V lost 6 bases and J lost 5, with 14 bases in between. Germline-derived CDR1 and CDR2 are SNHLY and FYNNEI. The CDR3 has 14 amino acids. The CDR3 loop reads CASSELKRDQPQHF. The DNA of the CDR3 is TGTGCCAGCAGCGAACTCAAGAGGGATCAGCCCCAGCATTTT.

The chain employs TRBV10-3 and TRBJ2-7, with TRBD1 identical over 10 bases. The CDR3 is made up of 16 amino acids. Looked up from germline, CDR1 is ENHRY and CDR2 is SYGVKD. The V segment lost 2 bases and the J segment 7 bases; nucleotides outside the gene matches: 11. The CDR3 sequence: CAISEGTGANLREQYF. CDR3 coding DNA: TGTGCCATCAGTGAGGGGACAGGGGCCAACCTACGGGAGCAGTACTTC.

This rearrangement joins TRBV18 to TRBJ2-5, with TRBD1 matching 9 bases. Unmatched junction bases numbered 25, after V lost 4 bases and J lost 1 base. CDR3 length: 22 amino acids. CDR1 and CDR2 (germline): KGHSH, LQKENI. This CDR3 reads CASSLRDITGGEGSGFQETQYF. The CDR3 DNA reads TGTGCCAGCTCACTAAGAGATATTACAGGGGGCGAAGGTAGCGGCTTCCAAGAGACCCAGTACTTC.